This T cell receptor beta chain was obtained from a study of T cells after yellow fever vaccination. Study-level results: Some clonotypes were seen in both the CD4 and the CD8 compartments. These made up a small share and likely arose from convergent recombination. Post-booster samples contained most primary-vaccination clones (around 95% CD4, around 88% CD8).

MiXCR was run by TCRdb on the 5' RACE reads, yielding one entry per CDR3 protein. The sample holds 510,000 or so distinct CDR3 sequences, roughly a fifth seen once. Remarks on this clonotype: Its antigen is as yet unknown.

The TCR comes from a man younger than 40 who received the YFV17D yellow fever vaccine. The sample here was PBMCs, taken 15 days after the yellow fever booster vaccination.

The CDR3 DNA sequence: TGTGCCACCAGGCCACCCCACGGAGAGACCCAGTACTTC. Translation gives CATRPPHGETQYF. The chain uses TRBV10-3 and TRBJ2-5; D is undetermined. This CDR3 spans 13 amino acids. Germline-derived CDR1 and CDR2 are ENHRY and SYGVKD. V gave up 10 bases and J gave up 4 bases, with 16 bases separating them.